The 17 T cell receptor beta chains in this list originate from one sample, sequenced in a study of long-term antiretroviral therapy in people with HIV. Runs used v3.0 of the immunoSEQ assay and were done at survey level. Generated by immunoSEQ multiplex PCR, the TCRdb table keeps only in-frame clones and is missing some. The sample records some 34,000 clones, about 85% being singletons. This specimen consisted of unsorted PBMCs, obtained 1.9 years after starting antiretroviral therapy. Source of these receptors: a man between 18 and 35 years old with HIV.

The chain is built from TRBV6-1 and TRBJ2-3; no clear D gene. The CDR3 is made up of 14 amino acids. Germline CDR1 MNHNS, CDR2 SASEGT. Trimming shortened V by 1 base and J by 7 bases, and 12 bases separated the two germline ends. CDR3 loop: CASSEVIRRNTQYF. CDR3 DNA sequence: TGTGCCAGCAGTGAAGTTATACGGCGGAATACGCAGTATTTT.

The chain is built from TRBV19 and TRBJ1-6, with no clear D. The CDR3 consists of 15 residues. V dropped 3 bases and J dropped 5 bases, with 11 bases sitting between them. The germline gives CDR1 LNHDA, CDR2 SQIVND (reference sequence). This CDR3 reads CASSIFPPNNSPLHF. CDR3 DNA sequence: TGTGCCAGTAGTATTTTCCCGCCGAATAATTCACCCCTCCACTTT.

The chain recombines TRBV4-1 with TRBJ2-2; either TRBD1 or TRBD2 may supply D (5 bases each). The CDR3 sequence is 15 residues long. Germline V gene data show CDR1 as MGHRA and CDR2 as YSYEKL. V shed 4 bases and J shed 6 bases, with 15 bases lying between them. CDR3 sequence (DNA): TGCGCCAGCAGCCCAGGGACCCAGGACCCCGGGGAGCTGTTTTTT. Protein sequence: CASSPGTQDPGELFF.

J is TRBJ2-4 and V is TRBV6-1; 7 positions agree with TRBD1. The CDR3 spans 16 residues. Trimming at V came to 0 bases and at J to 1 base, leaving 3 bases not matched to a gene. Germline CDR1 reads MNHNS; CDR2 reads SASEGT. The DNA for the CDR3 is TGTGCCAGCAGTGAAGCGCCGACAGGGGCCAAAAACATTCAGTACTTC. This encodes CASSEAPTGAKNIQYF.

This chain joins TRBV28 and TRBJ1-5, with unresolved D. Germline lookup yields CDR1 MDHEN and CDR2 SYDVKM. The CDR3 contains 14 residues. Trimming left V 4 bases short and J 6 bases short, with 13 bases between. This CDR3 reads CASSYPEGSQPQHF. The CDR3 region has the DNA TGTGCCAGCAGTTATCCAGAGGGCAGTCAGCCCCAGCATTTT.

V is TRBV18 and J is TRBJ2-5, with 7 nucleotides matching TRBD1. Per the germline V gene, CDR1 is KGHSH and CDR2 is LQKENI. The CDR3 is made up of 15 amino acids. With 3 bases clipped from V and 2 bases from J, the junction kept 6 bases outside the gene matches. The CDR3 sequence is CASSPPGTVQETQYF. The CDR3 coding sequence is TGTGCCAGCTCACCCCCCGGGACAGTACAAGAGACCCAGTACTTC.

The chain links TRBV28 to TRBJ2-3; D unresolved. V shed 5 bases and J shed 0 bases, with 18 bases lying between them. In germline, CDR1 is MDHEN, CDR2 SYDVKM. This CDR3 is 17 amino acids long. The CDR3 DNA follows: TGTGCCAGCAGTGCCCCACGGTCCCGGCCGAGCACAGATACGCAGTATTTT. It specifies CASSAPRSRPSTDTQYF.

This chain joins TRBV5-6 and TRBJ1-2, with TRBD1 matching over 8 bases. Germline CDR1 is SGHDT and CDR2 is YYEEEE. The V gene end was trimmed by 5 bases and the J gene end by 4 bases; junction bases not matched to a gene: 10. The CDR3 has 15 amino acids. CDR3 loop: CASRAAGGAGYGYTF. CDR3 nucleotide sequence: TGTGCCAGCAGGGCCGCAGGGGGCGCGGGCTATGGCTACACCTTC.

The chain couples TRBV10-1 to TRBJ2-3, with a tentative D call TRBD2 (6 bases). Germline V gives CDR1 WNHNN, CDR2 SYGVQD (reference sequence). The CDR3 sequence is 12 residues long. Trimming pared 8 bases from V and 3 bases from J, leaving 9 bases between. This CDR3 is CASAGGTDTQYF. For the CDR3, the DNA is TGCGCCAGCGCTGGGGGGACAGATACGCAGTATTTT.

In nucleotides, the CDR3 is TGCGCCAGCAGCCAAGACGGGAAAAGGGGCTACGAGCAGTACTTC. Protein: CASSQDGKRGYEQYF. The gene calls are TRBV4-1 and TRBJ2-7; D may correspond to TRBD1 or TRBD2 (5 bases each). Trimming took off 0 bases at V and 3 bases at J, with 12 bases between the two ends. The CDR3 runs to 15 residues. From germline, CDR1 is MGHRA and CDR2 YSYEKL.

The chain links TRBV6-6 to TRBJ2-1; D might be TRBD1 or TRBD2, each matching 6 bases. Trimming took 4 bases from V and 9 from J, leaving 16 bases between them. The germline gives CDR1 MNHNY, CDR2 SVGAGI (reference sequence). The CDR3 has 14 amino acids. The CDR3 region is CASSLQGPRGEQFF. The DNA for the CDR3 is TGTGCCAGCAGTTTGCAGGGGCCGCGGGGTGAGCAGTTCTTC.

This sequence joins TRBV11-2 and TRBJ2-5, with 7 bases fitting TRBD2. Germline CDR1 is SGHAT and CDR2 is FQNNGV. This CDR3 spans 13 amino acids. Unmatched junction bases numbered 3, after V lost 4 bases and J lost 4 bases. CDR3 residues: CASSSSSGETQYF. In DNA form, the CDR3 reads TGTGCCAGCAGCTCGTCTAGCGGAGAGACCCAGTACTTC.

The gene calls are TRBV28 and TRBJ2-3, with D unclear. Germline V gives CDR1 MDHEN, CDR2 SYDVKM. V was shortened by 2 bases and J by 2 bases, with 11 bases between the two germline ends. The CDR3 sequence is 15 residues long. CDR3 protein: CASSLGWVTTDTQYF. DNA for the CDR3: TGTGCCAGCAGTTTAGGTTGGGTCACCACAGATACGCAGTATTTT.

This chain uses TRBV5-5 with TRBJ2-7, with TRBD1 matching over 8 bases. This CDR3 has 14 amino acids. Germline V gene sequence: CDR1 SGHKS, CDR2 YYEKEE (reference sequence). After removal of 0 bases from V and 4 bases from J, the junction contained 3 bases not matched to a gene. CDR3: CASSLGTGIYEQYV. In DNA, the CDR3 is TGTGCCAGCAGCTTGGGGACAGGGATTTACGAGCAGTACGTC.

V usage is TRBV29-1 and J usage is TRBJ2-3; tentative D call: TRBD1 (6 bases). The V gene lost 6 bases and the J gene lost 3 bases, with 16 bases spanning the gap. The germline CDR1 and CDR2 sequences are SQVTM and ANQGSEA. The CDR3 runs 14 residues. Written as DNA, the CDR3 is TGCAGCGTGCGCATCGGACAGCCTACAGATACGCAGTATTTT. Amino acids: CSVRIGQPTDTQYF.

CDR3 loop: CASSPGTQGGYTF. DNA of the CDR3: TGTGCCAGCAGTCCCGGGACCCAGGGAGGCTACACCTTC. The chain couples TRBV6-5 to TRBJ1-2; D may be TRBD1 (5 bases). This CDR3 has 13 residues. The ends were cut back, 5 bases at V and 8 bases at J, with 15 bases in the middle. CDR1 is MNHEY and CDR2 is SVGAGI in the germline V gene.

The CDR3 sequence is CASSLAERMNTEAFF. For the CDR3, the DNA is TGTGCCAGCAGCTTGGCCGAAAGGATGAACACTGAAGCTTTCTTT. This chain uses TRBV5-4 with TRBJ1-1; D ambiguous. This CDR3 is 15 amino acids long. Trimming stripped 0 bases from V and 0 bases from J, with 9 bases between. The germline V gene encodes CDR1 SGHNT and CDR2 YYREEE (reference sequence).